Described below is a single T cell receptor (beta chain) sequence and its context. Its antigen remains unknown. This CDR3 is built from 15 residues. Deletions cut 3 bases from V and 3 bases from J, with 14 bases between. Looked up from germline, CDR1 is SNHLY and CDR2 is FYNNEI. This entry is derived from a study of graft-versus-host responses after intestinal transplantation. Only in-frame clones appear in the TCRdb table, and some are missing; sequencing was by immunoSEQ multiplex PCR. The data contain 30,000 to 50,000 clones, 90% to 95% of them seen just once; the ten biggest clones take up around 0.2%.

The input for sequencing was unstimulated CD8+ T cells sorted from spleen or lymph node cells, taken before transplant. This clonotype was sampled from a human donor who was the organ donor for an intestinal transplant. V and J are TRBV2 and TRBJ1-2; tentatively, D is TRBD1 (5 bases). In DNA, the CDR3 is TGTGCCAGCAGTGAGGTAGGACAAGTAGACTATGGCTACACCTTC. Amino acids: CASSEVGQVDYGYTF.